The 2 T cell receptor beta chains listed next were all sequenced from one sample in a study of siplizumab effects on memory and regulatory T cells (dated by TCRdb to the late 2010s). Libraries were prepared through the immunoSEQ multiplex PCR assay. As stored in TCRdb, this immuneACCESS dataset retains in-frame rearrangements with V and J assigned. A fraction of the clones does not appear; measured against another copy, unresolved V genes explain less than half of the discrepancy, and the remainder lacks a known reason. In this sample the table shows some 100,000 clones, around 93% of which occur a single time. The ten largest make up roughly 0.17% of the sample. The specimen sequenced was non-Treg CD4+ T cells sorted from blood. What this sample's cell subset or site label stands for: FACS-sorted unstimulated CD4+ non-regulatory T cells. All receptors derive from a human donor in good health.

V gene TRBV6-6 combines with J gene TRBJ1-2; 7 bases fit TRBD1. The junction had 13 bases not matched to a gene; V was cut back by 5 bases and J by 7 bases. The CDR3 is 15 amino acids. Germline values: CDR1 MNHNY, CDR2 SVGAGI (reference sequence). The CDR3 DNA is TGTGCCAGCAGTACCCTGACAGGGCCCCGAGGTGGCTACACCTTC. Its protein is CASSTLTGPRGGYTF.

The gene calls are TRBV5-6 and TRBJ2-1, with 10 positions matching TRBD2. The V segment lost 0 bases and the J segment 7 bases; nucleotides outside the gene matches: 1. Germline loops: CDR1 SGHDT, CDR2 YYEEEE. The CDR3 spans 14 residues. The chain's CDR3 is CASSLGLAGNEQFF. In nucleotides, the CDR3 is TGTGCCAGCAGCTTGGGACTAGCGGGTAATGAGCAGTTCTTC.